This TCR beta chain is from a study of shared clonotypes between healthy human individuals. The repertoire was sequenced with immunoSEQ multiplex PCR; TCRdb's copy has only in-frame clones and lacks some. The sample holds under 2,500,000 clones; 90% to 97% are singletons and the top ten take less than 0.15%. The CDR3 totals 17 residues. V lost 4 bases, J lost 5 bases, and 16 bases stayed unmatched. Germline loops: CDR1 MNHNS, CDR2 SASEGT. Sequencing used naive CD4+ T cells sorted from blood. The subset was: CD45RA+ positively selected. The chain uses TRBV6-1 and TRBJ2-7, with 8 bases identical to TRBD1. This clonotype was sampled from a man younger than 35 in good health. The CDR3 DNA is TGTGCCAGCAGTGGCCGACAACAGGGGGTTCGATTGAACGAGCAGTACTTC. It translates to CASSGRQQGVRLNEQYF.